Included here is one T cell receptor beta chain sequence, with context. This sample stems from a study of blood T cell repertoires in COVID-19. Study summary: The samples span acute and convalescent COVID-19 from the United States, Italy and Spain.

Sequencing used immunoSEQ multiplex PCR; TCRdb keeps in-frame clones, though not all of them. Seen here are 200,000 to 250,000 clones, around 86% observed once, and the top ten hold roughly 3.4%. The CDR3 runs 15 residues. Germline CDR1 is SNHLY and CDR2 is FYNNEI. Trimming cost V 6 bases and J 5 bases, with 19 bases left between them. V and J are TRBV2 and TRBJ1-1; D remains ambiguous. The receptor comes from a woman aged 40 to 50 with acute COVID-19. Sample: PBMCs or T cells enriched from blood (not recorded which). The CDR3 spells CASRRHSLPGTEAFF. The CDR3 region has the DNA TGTGCCAGCAGACGGCATAGCCTTCCCGGAACTGAAGCTTTCTTT.